This TCR beta chain was sequenced during a study of neurological immune-mediated disorders. The starting material, 2 million PBMCs stored at -80 C, gave rise to the unsorted libraries. TCRdb independently ran MiXCR on the 5' RACE reads; one entry per CDR3 protein. The table has more than 40,000 distinct CDR3 sequences, around 1.9% seen once; the top ten hold around 2.1%. This CDR3 has 16 residues. Germline V gene data show CDR1 as SGHRS and CDR2 as YFSETQ. The ends were cut back, 2 bases at V and 0 bases at J, with 11 bases in the middle. This clonotype came up many times. The clonotype originates from a middle-aged woman with multiple sclerosis. V gene TRBV5-1 combines with J gene TRBJ1-4, with a possible D match to TRBD1 (5 bases). Sequencing used PBMCs. The CDR3 protein is CASSLGGVATNEKLFF. CDR3 nucleotides: TGCGCCAGCAGCTTAGGAGGGGTTGCAACTAATGAAAAACTGTTTTTT.